Only a few counts were recorded for the clone carrying this T cell receptor beta chain. The ends lost 1 base at V and 4 bases at J; junction bases unmatched: 3. The CDR3 has 14 residues. Germline CDR1 MDHEN, CDR2 SYDVKM. These data come from a study of blood T cell repertoires in COVID-19. Method: immunoSEQ multiplex PCR; TCRdb's copy keeps in-frame clones and lacks some. The repertoire has about 270,000 clones, approximately 84% of them found once; the top ten carry more than 1.1%. The receptor was derived from a human donor with COVID-19, enrolled during active disease. The donor label of this sample is uncertain. V and J are TRBV28 and TRBJ1-2; TRBD1 matches at 7 bases. Sequenced input: peripheral blood. The CDR3 sequence: CASSLSDRSYGYTF. CDR3 sequence (DNA): TGTGCCAGCAGTTTATCGGACAGGAGCTATGGCTACACCTTC.